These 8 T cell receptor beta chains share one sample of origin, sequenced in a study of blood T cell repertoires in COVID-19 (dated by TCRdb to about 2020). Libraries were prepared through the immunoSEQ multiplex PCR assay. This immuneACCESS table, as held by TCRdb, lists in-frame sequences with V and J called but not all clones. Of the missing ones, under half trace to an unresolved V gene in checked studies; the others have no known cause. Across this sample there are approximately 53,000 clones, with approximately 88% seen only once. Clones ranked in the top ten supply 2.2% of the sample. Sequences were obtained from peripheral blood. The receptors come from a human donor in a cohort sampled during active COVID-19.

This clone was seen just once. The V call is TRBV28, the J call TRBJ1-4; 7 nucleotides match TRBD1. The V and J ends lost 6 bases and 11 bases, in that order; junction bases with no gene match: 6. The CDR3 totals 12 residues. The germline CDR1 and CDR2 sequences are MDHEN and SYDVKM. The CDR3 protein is CASSPPRGKLFF. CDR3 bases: TGTGCCAGCAGCCCACCCAGGGGGAAACTGTTTTTT.

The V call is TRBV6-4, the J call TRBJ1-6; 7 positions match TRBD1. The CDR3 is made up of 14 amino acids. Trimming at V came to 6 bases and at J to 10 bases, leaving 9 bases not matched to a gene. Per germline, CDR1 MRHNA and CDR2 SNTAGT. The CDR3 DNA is TGTGCCAGCAGCCCAACAGGGGAAGAGTCACCCCTCCACTTT. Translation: CASSPTGEESPLHF.

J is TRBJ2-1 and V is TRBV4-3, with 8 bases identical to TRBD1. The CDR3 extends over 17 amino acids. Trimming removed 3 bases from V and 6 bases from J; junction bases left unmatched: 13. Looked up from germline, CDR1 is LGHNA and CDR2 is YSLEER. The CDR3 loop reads CASSQDMDREFSNEQFF. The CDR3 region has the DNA TGCGCCAGCAGCCAGGACATGGACAGGGAGTTTAGCAATGAGCAGTTCTTC.

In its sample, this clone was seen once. This CDR3 reads CASSPSPTGSYEQYF. The CDR3 DNA reads TGTGCCAGTAGTCCCTCCCCGACAGGGTCCTACGAGCAGTACTTC. J is TRBJ2-7 and V is TRBV19, with 7 bases aligning to TRBD1. The V segment lost 5 bases and the J segment 1 base; nucleotides outside the gene matches: 8. The CDR3 has 15 amino acids. Germline CDR1 and CDR2: LNHDA and SQIVND (reference sequence).

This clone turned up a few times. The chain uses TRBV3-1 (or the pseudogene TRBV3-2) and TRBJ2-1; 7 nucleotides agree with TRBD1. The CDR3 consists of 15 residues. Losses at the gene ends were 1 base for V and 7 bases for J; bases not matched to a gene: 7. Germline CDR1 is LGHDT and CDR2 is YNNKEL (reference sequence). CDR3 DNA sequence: TGTGCCAGCAGCCAAGCCCAAACAGGGGATAATGAGCAGTTCTTC. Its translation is CASSQAQTGDNEQFF.

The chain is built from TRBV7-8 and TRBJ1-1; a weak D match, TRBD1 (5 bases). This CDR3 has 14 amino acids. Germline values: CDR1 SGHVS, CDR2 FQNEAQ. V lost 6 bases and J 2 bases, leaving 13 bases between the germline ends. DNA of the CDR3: TGTGCCAGCAGAAGTGACAGACTCAACACTGAAGCTTTCTTT. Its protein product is CASRSDRLNTEAFF.

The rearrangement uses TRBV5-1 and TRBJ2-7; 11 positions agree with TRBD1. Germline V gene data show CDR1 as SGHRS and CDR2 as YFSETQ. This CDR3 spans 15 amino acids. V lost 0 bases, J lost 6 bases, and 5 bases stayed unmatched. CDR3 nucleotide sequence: TGCGCCAGCAGCTTGGCCGGGACAGGGGGGTCCGAGCAGTACTTC. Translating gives CASSLAGTGGSEQYF. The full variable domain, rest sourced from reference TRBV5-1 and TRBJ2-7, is KAGVTQTPRYLIKTRGQQVTLSCSPISGHRSVSWYQQTPGQGLQFLFEYFSETQRNKGNFPGRFSGRQFSNSRSEMNVSTLELGDSALYLCASSLAGTGGSEQYFGPGTRLTVT.

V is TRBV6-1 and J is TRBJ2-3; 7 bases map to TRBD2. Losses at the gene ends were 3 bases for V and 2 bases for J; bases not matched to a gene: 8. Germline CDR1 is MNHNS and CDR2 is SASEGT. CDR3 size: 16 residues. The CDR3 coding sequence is TGTGCCAGCAGTGAGGTTTTGGGAGGGCCCACAGATACGCAGTATTTT. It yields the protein CASSEVLGGPTDTQYF.